This T cell receptor (beta chain) was profiled in a study of T cell responses to AZD1222 COVID-19 vaccine. Overall study: It was second doses at about 4 or about 12 weeks that were pooled. Whole-study findings and limits: Elevations in Spike-specific TCR breadth and depth followed administration of two AZD1222 doses. Only a handful of people who got AZD1222 tested seropositive at baseline. Most donors were white British, females outnumbered males, and clonal diversity was possibly underestimated.

CDR1 is SGHNT, CDR2 YYREEE, per germline (reference sequence). Trimming cost V 3 bases and J 6 bases, with 18 bases left between them. There are 15 residues in the CDR3. Remarks on this clone: Its target is not known.

Measured with immunoSEQ multiplex PCR; TCRdb has only the in-frame clones, and not every one. The profile shows about 150,000 clones, over 75% of them singletons. The source was peripheral blood, collected on day 0 of AZD1222 vaccination. The chain links TRBV5-4 to TRBJ1-2, with no clear D. The TCR sequence derives from an adult in good health. CDR3 loop: CASSYPSSSRHGYTF. The DNA of the CDR3 is TGTGCCAGCAGCTACCCCTCTTCGAGCAGGCATGGCTACACCTTC.